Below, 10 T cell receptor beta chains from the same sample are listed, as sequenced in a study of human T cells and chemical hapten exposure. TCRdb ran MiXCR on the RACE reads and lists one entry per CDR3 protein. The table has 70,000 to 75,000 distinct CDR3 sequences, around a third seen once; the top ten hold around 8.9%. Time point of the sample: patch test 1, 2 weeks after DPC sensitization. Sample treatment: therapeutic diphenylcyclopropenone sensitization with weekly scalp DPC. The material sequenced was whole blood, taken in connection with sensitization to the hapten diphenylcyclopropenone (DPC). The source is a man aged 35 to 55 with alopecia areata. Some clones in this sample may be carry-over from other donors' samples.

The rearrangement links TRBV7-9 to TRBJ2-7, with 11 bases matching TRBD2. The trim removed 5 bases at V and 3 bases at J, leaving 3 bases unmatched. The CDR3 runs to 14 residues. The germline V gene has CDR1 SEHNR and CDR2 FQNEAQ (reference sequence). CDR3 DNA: TGTGCCAGCAGCCCTGGACTAGCGGGCTACGAGCAGTACTTC. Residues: CASSPGLAGYEQYF.

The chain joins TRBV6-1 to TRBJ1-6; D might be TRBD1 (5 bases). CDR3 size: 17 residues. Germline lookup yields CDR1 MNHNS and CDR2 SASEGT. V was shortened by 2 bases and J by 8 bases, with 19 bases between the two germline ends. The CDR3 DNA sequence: TGTGCCAGCAGTGAACCCCCAGGGCGCCCGGATCATTCACCCCTCCACTTT. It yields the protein CASSEPPGRPDHSPLHF.

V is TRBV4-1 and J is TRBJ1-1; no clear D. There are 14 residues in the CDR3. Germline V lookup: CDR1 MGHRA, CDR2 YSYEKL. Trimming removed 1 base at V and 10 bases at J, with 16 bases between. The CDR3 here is CASSQVQALDSAFF. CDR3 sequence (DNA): TGCGCCAGCAGCCAAGTTCAGGCTCTGGACTCAGCTTTCTTT.

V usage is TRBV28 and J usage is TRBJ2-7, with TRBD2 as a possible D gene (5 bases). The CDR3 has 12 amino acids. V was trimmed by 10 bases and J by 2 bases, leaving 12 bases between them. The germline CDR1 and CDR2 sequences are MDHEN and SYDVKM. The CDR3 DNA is TGTGCCACGAGCGGCTCGCCCTACGAGCAGTACTTC. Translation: CATSGSPYEQYF.

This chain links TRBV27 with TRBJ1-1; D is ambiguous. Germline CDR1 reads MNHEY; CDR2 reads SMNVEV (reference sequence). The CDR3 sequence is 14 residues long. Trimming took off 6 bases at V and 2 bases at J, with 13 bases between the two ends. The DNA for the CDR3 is TGTGCCAGCAGAACGGACTACCTTAACACTGAAGCTTTCTTT. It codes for CASRTDYLNTEAFF.

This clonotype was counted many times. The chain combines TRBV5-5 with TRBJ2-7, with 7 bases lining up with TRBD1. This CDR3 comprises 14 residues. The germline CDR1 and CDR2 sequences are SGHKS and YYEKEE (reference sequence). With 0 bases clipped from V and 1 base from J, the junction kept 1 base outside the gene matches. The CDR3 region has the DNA TGTGCCAGCAGCTTGGCAGGGGGTTCCTACGAGCAGTACTTC. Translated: CASSLAGGSYEQYF.

The DNA of the CDR3 is TGTGCCAGCAGCTTAATCACCACCCTACTAGCGGGAGTTAGGAATGAGCAGTTCTTC. This sequence encodes CASSLITTLLAGVRNEQFF. The gene calls are TRBV7-9 and TRBJ2-1; the match to TRBD2 covers 11 bases. Losses at the gene ends were 2 bases for V and 7 bases for J; bases not matched to a gene: 16. CDR1 and CDR2 from the germline V gene are SEHNR and FQNEAQ (reference sequence). This CDR3 spans 19 amino acids.

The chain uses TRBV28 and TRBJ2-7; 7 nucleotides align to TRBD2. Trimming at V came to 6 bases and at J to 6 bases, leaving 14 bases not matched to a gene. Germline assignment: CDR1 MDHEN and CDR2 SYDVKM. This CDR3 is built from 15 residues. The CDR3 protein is CASRQPSGKRAEQYF. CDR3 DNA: TGTGCCAGCAGACAACCCAGCGGGAAGCGTGCCGAGCAGTACTTC.

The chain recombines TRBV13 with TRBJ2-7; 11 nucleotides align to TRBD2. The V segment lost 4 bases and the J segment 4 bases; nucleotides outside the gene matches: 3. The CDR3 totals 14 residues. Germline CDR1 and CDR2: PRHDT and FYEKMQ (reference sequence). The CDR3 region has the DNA TGTGCCAGCAGCTCTAGCGGGAGGAGTTACGAGCAGTACTTC. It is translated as CASSSSGRSYEQYF.

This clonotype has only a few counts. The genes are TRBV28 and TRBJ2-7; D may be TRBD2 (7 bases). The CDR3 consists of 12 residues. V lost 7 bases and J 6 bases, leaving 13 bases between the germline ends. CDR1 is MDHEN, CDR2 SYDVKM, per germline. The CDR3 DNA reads TGTGCCAGCACCCGAGGGGGGGTCGAGCAGTACTTC. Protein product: CASTRGGVEQYF.